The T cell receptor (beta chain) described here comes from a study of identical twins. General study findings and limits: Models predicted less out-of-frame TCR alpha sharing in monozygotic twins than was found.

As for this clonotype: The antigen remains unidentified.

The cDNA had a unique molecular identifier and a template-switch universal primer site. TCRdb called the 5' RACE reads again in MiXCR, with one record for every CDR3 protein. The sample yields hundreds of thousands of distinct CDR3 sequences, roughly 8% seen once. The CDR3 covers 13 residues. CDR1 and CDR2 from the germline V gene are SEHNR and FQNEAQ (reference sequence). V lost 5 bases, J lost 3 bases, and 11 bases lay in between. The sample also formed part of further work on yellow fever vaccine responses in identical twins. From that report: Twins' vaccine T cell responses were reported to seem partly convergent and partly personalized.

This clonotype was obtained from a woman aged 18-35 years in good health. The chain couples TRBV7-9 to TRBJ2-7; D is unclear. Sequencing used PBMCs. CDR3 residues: CASSPRGRYEQYF. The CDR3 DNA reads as TGTGCCAGCAGCCCCCGCGGCCGCTACGAGCAGTACTTC. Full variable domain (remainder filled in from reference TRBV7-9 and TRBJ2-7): DTGVSQNPRHKITKRGQNVTFRCDPISEHNRLYWYRQTLGQGPEFLTYFQNEAQLEKSRLLSDRFSAERPKGSFSTLEIQRTEQGDSAMYLCASSPRGRYEQYFGPGTRLTVT.